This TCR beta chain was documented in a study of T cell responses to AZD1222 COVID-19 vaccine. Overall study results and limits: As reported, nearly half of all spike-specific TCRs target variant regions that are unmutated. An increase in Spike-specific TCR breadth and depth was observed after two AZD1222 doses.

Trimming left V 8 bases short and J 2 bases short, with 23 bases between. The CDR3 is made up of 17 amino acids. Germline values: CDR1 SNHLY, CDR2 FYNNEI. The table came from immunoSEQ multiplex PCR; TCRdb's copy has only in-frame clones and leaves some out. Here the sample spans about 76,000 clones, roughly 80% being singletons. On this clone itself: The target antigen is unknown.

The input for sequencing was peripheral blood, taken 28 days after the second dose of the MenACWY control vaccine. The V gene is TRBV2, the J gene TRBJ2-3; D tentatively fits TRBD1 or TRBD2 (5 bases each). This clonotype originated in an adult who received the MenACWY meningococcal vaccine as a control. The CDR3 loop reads CASVRASWGRNTDTQYF. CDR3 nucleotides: TGTGCCAGCGTCAGGGCCTCCTGGGGGAGAAACACAGATACGCAGTATTTT.